The clone carrying this T cell receptor (beta chain) was seen only a few times. Its antigen is still unknown. The authors ran a second PCR of roughly 6 to 12 cycles using a sample-barcoded 5' primer and a J-beta primer mix. Each cDNA molecule was tagged by a template-switch adaptor that had 12 random nucleotides. Each CDR3 protein is one row after TCRdb ran MiXCR on the 5' RACE reads. The table has 780,000 or so distinct CDR3 sequences, 53% seen once; the top ten hold roughly 37%. The CDR3 spans 13 residues. Germline V gives CDR1 MRHNA, CDR2 SNTAGT. V lost 4 bases and J lost 5, with 11 bases in between. Each individual donor underwent a draw of roughly 10 milliliters of peripheral blood. This sample was included in a study of blood T cells in healthy people across ages. General study findings and limits: A strong correlation between TCR beta diversity and naive T cell percentage was seen.

The receptor's source is a man older than 75 in good health. V and J are TRBV6-4 and TRBJ1-1; no firm D call. The sample consisted of blood. CDR3 protein: CASSVSQQTEAFF. The CDR3 DNA reads TGTGCCAGCAGTGTCAGCCAGCAGACTGAAGCTTTCTTT.